The 20 T cell receptor beta chains below all came from one sample that was sequenced in a study of blood T cell repertoires in COVID-19. The method was immunoSEQ multiplex PCR; TCRdb's version includes in-frame clones alone and lacks a portion of them. The sample contains about 230,000 clones, around 80% of which appear only once. Source material: peripheral blood. The receptors were gathered from a man aged 40-50 years with acute or convalescent COVID-19.

J is TRBJ1-6 and V is TRBV7-9; unclear D gene. V shed 5 bases and J shed 2 bases, with 10 bases lying between them. CDR1 is SEHNR, CDR2 FQNEAQ, per germline (reference sequence). The CDR3 contains 15 residues. CDR3 sequence: CASSLDNPYNSPLHF. The CDR3 nucleotides read TGTGCCAGCAGCCTAGACAACCCCTATAATTCACCCCTCCACTTT.

This chain uses TRBV5-1 with TRBJ1-5; D might be TRBD1 (6 bases). Trimming left V 4 bases short and J 7 bases short, with 18 bases between. This CDR3 comprises 15 residues. CDR1 SGHRS and CDR2 YFSETQ come from the germline V gene. In DNA form, the CDR3 reads TGCGCCAGCAGCCCTAGAGGGGGTATAGGGCAGCCCCAGCATTTT. As protein: CASSPRGGIGQPQHF.

This rearrangement joins TRBV19 to TRBJ2-1; D possibly corresponds to TRBD1 (5 bases). V was trimmed by 7 bases and J by 4 bases, leaving 8 bases between them. Germline V gives CDR1 LNHDA, CDR2 SQIVND (reference sequence). CDR3 length equals 12 residues. The CDR3 loop reads CASMDNYNEQFF. The CDR3 nucleotides are TGTGCCAGTATGGACAATTACAATGAGCAGTTCTTC. The entire variable domain, with the rest obtained from reference TRBV19 and TRBJ2-1, is as follows: DGGITQSPKYLFRKEGQNVTLSCEQNLNHDAMYWYRQDPGQGLRLIYYSQIVNDFQKGDIAEGYSVSREKKESFPLTVTSAQKNPTAFYLCASMDNYNEQFFGPGTRLTVL.

The J gene is TRBJ2-2, the V gene TRBV19, with 7 bases matching TRBD2. Germline CDR1 and CDR2: LNHDA and SQIVND (reference sequence). This CDR3 has 12 amino acids. Losses at the gene ends were 7 bases for V and 6 bases for J; bases not matched to a gene: 2. CDR3 sequence (DNA): TGTGCCAGTACCGGACTAGCCGGGGAGCTGTTTTTT. Its translation is CASTGLAGELFF.

This clone was counted a few times. The gene calls are TRBV19 and TRBJ1-5, with 11 bases aligning to TRBD1. V lost 6 bases to trimming and J lost 7 bases; unmatched junction nucleotides: 8. CDR3 length equals 15 residues. CDR1 is LNHDA and CDR2 is SQIVND in the germline V gene (reference sequence). The CDR3 DNA is TGTGCCAGTAGCAAATTGGGACAGGGGGGCCAGCCCCAGCATTTT. This gives the protein CASSKLGQGGQPQHF.

The V and J genes are TRBV9 and TRBJ1-1; 7 bases agree with TRBD1. Germline V lookup: CDR1 SGDLS, CDR2 YYNGEE. With 3 bases clipped from V and 5 bases from J, the junction kept 4 bases outside the gene matches. The CDR3 has 13 amino acids. The CDR3: CASSAVQGTEAFF. The CDR3 nucleotides read TGTGCCAGCAGCGCGGTACAGGGGACTGAAGCTTTCTTT.

This clone was seen only a few times. This chain uses TRBV3-1 (or the pseudogene TRBV3-2) with TRBJ2-3; 10 nucleotides agree with TRBD2. Germline CDR1 is LGHDT and CDR2 is YNNKEL (reference sequence). The V segment lost 4 bases and the J segment 0 bases; nucleotides outside the gene matches: 16. This CDR3 has 20 residues. The CDR3 reads CASSPRSNRMTSGSTDTQYF. Here the CDR3 DNA reads TGTGCCAGCAGCCCTCGCTCCAACCGAATGACTAGCGGGAGCACAGATACGCAGTATTTT.

The rearrangement joins TRBV28 to TRBJ1-1; D gene uncertain. Per germline, CDR1 MDHEN and CDR2 SYDVKM. This CDR3 spans 14 amino acids. V lost 2 bases and J 1 base, leaving 8 bases between the germline ends. The CDR3 nucleotides read TGTGCCAGCAGTTTAGGGCTCAGGAACACTGAAGCTTTCTTT. This codes for CASSLGLRNTEAFF. Full variable domain (rest looked up from reference TRBV28 and TRBJ1-1): DVKVTQSSRYLVKRTGEKVFLECVQDMDHENMFWYRQDPGLGLRLIYFSYDVKMKEKGDIPEGYSVSREKKERFSLILESASTNQTSMYLCASSLGLRNTEAFFGQGTRLTVV.

The chain combines TRBV5-6 with TRBJ1-2; tentatively, D is TRBD1 (6 bases). In germline, CDR1 is SGHDT, CDR2 YYEEEE. The length of the CDR3 is 17 residues. V gave up 2 bases and J gave up 6 bases, with 23 bases separating them. The CDR3 DNA reads as TGTGCCAGCAGCTTAACCCAGGTAGGGGGTGTGATGGATGGCTACACCTTC. Translation gives CASSLTQVGGVMDGYTF.

The chain carries TRBV20-1 and TRBJ1-5, with D uncertain. CDR3 length: 14 amino acids. Germline-derived CDR1 and CDR2 are DFQATT and SNEGSKA (reference sequence). V dropped 3 bases and J dropped 1 base, with 10 bases sitting between them. DNA for the CDR3: TGCAGTGCTAGTGCGGGAGGAAGCAATCAGCCCCAGCATTTT. This sequence encodes CSASAGGSNQPQHF.

This chain joins TRBV7-9 and TRBJ1-2; D ambiguous. Trimming removed 5 bases from V and 8 bases from J, with 12 bases in between. Germline assignment: CDR1 SEHNR and CDR2 FQNEAQ (reference sequence). CDR3 length equals 12 residues. In DNA form, the CDR3 reads TGTGCCAGCAGCAGCCCGACGGGAGGCTACACCTTC. Translation gives CASSSPTGGYTF.

V usage is TRBV15 and J usage is TRBJ2-1, with D unclear. Trimming cost V 5 bases and J 4 bases, with 12 bases left between them. The CDR3 consists of 14 residues. Germline CDR1 and CDR2: LNHNV and YYDKDF (reference sequence). DNA for the CDR3: TGTGCCACCAGCTATGATAAGCTTTACAATGAGCAGTTCTTC. Protein product: CATSYDKLYNEQFF.

This clone came up once. V usage is TRBV24-1 and J usage is TRBJ2-3, with D perhaps matching TRBD1 (6 bases). Between the trimmed V and J ends, which lost 4 bases and 1 base, there was a span of 8 bases. Germline V gene sequence: CDR1 KGHDR, CDR2 SFDVKD. The CDR3 loop spans 14 amino acids. DNA of the CDR3: TGTGCCACCAGTGACCGACAGGGCACAGATACGCAGTATTTT. Protein product: CATSDRQGTDTQYF.

The gene calls are TRBV6-5 and TRBJ1-2; 8 nucleotides line up with TRBD1. CDR3 size: 12 residues. V gave up 6 bases and J gave up 7 bases; unmatched junction bases: 4. Germline values: CDR1 MNHEY, CDR2 SVGAGI. As DNA, the CDR3 is TGTGCCAGCAGCAGGGGGCTCGTTGGCTACACCTTC. Its translation is CASSRGLVGYTF.

This rearrangement joins TRBV10-3 to TRBJ2-2; 13 nucleotides match TRBD2. V was clipped by 9 bases and J by 4 bases; unmatched bases: 5. The CDR3 is 15 residues long. Per the germline V gene, CDR1 is ENHRY and CDR2 is SYGVKD. Here the CDR3 DNA reads TGTGCCATACCGGGACTAGCGGGGACCACCGGGGAGCTGTTTTTT. Amino acid sequence: CAIPGLAGTTGELFF.

The V call is TRBV19, the J call TRBJ1-2, with D possibly matching TRBD1 (5 bases). This CDR3 contains 13 residues. Germline CDR1 reads LNHDA; CDR2 reads SQIVND (reference sequence). The germline V and J ends were trimmed by 5 bases and 2 bases, with 9 bases remaining between them. CDR3 DNA sequence: TGTGCCAGTAGTCCTCGACAGAACTATGGCTACACCTTC. This gives the protein CASSPRQNYGYTF.

The genes are TRBV2 and TRBJ2-4; TRBD2 matches at 9 bases. The germline V gene encodes CDR1 SNHLY and CDR2 FYNNEI. V dropped 0 bases and J dropped 1; count of bases not matched to a gene: 7. CDR3 length equals 18 residues. The CDR3 bases are TGTGCCAGCAGTGAAGCGGGTAGCGGGAGTAGGGCCAAAAACATTCAGTACTTC. Its protein product is CASSEAGSGSRAKNIQYF.

The chain couples TRBV10-3 to TRBJ2-1; TRBD2 might be the D (6 bases). The germline V gene encodes CDR1 ENHRY and CDR2 SYGVKD. V lost 10 bases to trimming and J lost 3 bases, with 13 bases between them. The CDR3 sequence is 13 residues long. CDR3 sequence (DNA): TGTGCCACCCGGTGGCGGGACTACAATGAGCAGTTCTTC. As protein: CATRWRDYNEQFF.

The table lists this clone with a count of one. The J gene is TRBJ1-2, the V gene TRBV30, with 8 bases identical to TRBD1. Trimming took 3 bases from V and 0 from J; bases not matched to a gene: 15. The CDR3 spans 18 residues. Germline CDR1 GTSNPN, CDR2 SVGIG (reference sequence). The CDR3: CAWRARDRPWRTNYGYTF. The CDR3 region has the DNA TGTGCCTGGAGGGCCCGGGACAGGCCATGGAGGACTAACTATGGCTACACCTTC.

This chain uses TRBV6-2 or TRBV6-3 with TRBJ2-1; 10 nucleotides align to TRBD2. The CDR3 is made up of 18 amino acids. J was trimmed by 8 bases and V by 6 bases; bases with no gene match: 19. CDR1 MNHEY and CDR2 SVGEGT come from the germline V gene. CDR3 bases: TGTGCCAGCAGCCGAAGAAGCGGGAGGGCGCAGGGATACTATGAGCAGTTCTTC. This encodes CASSRRSGRAQGYYEQFF.